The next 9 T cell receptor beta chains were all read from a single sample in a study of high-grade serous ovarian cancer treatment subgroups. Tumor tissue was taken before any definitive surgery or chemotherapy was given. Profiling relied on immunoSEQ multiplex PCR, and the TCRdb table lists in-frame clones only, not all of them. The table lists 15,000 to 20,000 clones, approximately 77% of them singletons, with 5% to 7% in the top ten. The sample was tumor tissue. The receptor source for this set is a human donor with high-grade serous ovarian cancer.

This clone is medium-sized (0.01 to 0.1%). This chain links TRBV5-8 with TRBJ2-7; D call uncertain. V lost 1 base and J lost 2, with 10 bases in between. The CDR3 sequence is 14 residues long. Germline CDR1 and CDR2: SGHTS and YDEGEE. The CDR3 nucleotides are TGTGCCAGCAGCTTGTACGTGTTTCCCTACGAGCAGTACTTC. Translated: CASSLYVFPYEQYF.

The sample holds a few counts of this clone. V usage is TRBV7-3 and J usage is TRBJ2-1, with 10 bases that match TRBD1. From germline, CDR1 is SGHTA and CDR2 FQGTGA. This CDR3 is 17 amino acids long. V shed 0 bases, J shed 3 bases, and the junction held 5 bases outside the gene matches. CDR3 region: CASSLTRGQGRYNEQFF. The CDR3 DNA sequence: TGTGCCAGCAGCTTAACGAGGGGACAGGGGCGCTACAATGAGCAGTTCTTC.

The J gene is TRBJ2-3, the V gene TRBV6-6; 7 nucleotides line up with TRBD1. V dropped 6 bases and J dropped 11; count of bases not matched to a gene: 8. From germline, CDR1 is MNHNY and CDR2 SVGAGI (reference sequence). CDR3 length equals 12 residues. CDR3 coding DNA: TGTGCCAGCAGACCCGGACAGGACAGGCAGTATTTT. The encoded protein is CASRPGQDRQYF.

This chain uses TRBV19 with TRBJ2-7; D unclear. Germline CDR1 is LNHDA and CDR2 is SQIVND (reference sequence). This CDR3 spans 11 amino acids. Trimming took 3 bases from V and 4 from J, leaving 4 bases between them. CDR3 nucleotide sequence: TGTGCCAGTAGTATCGGGTACGAGCAGTACTTC. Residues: CASSIGYEQYF.

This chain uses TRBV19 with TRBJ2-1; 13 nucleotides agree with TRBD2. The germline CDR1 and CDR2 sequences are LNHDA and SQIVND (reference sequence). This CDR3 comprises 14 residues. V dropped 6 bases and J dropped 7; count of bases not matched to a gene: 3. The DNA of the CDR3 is TGTGCCAGTAGGAGGACTAGCGGGAGTAATGAGCAGTTCTTC. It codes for CASRRTSGSNEQFF.

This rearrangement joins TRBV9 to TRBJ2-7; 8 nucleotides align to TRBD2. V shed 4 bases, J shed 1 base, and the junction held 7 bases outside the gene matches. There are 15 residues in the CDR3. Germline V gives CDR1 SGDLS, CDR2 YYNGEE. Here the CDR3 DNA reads TGTGCCAGCAGCCCCAGCGGGAGCTATTCCTACGAGCAGTACTTC. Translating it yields CASSPSGSYSYEQYF.

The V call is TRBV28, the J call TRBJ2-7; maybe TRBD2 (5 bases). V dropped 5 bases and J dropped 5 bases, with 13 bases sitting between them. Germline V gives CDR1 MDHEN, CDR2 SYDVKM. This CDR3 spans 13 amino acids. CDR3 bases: TGTGCCAGCAGTCACTCGGGATCCGACGAGCAGTACTTC. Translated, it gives CASSHSGSDEQYF.

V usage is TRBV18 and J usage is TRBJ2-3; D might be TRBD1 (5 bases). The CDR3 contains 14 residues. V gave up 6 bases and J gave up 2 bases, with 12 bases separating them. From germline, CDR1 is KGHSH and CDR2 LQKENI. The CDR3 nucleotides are TGTGCCAGCTCTCCCCCAGGGATCACAGATACGCAGTATTTT. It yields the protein CASSPPGITDTQYF.

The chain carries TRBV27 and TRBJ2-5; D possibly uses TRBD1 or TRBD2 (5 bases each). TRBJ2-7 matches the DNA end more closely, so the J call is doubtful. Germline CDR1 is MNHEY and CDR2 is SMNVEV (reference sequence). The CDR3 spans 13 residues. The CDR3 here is CASSLWRGDEQYF. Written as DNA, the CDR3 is TGTGCCAGCAGTTTATGGAGAGGGGACGAGCAGTACTTC.